These T cell receptor beta chains were read from a single sample in a study of graft-versus-host responses after intestinal transplantation. Generated by immunoSEQ multiplex PCR, the TCRdb table keeps only in-frame clones and is missing some. This sample has 15,000 or so clones, with 90% to 95% found just once. The sample here was PBMCs, taken 9 days after transplant. The receptors were gathered from a human patient who received an intestinal transplant, so some T cells may come from the graft donor. CDR3s include the opening cysteine and the closing phenylalanine or tryptophan. The order of the fields is V gene, D gene, J gene, clone size, CDR3 protein, CDR3 DNA. D genes are given only for firm matches. Clone sizes are given selectively: once, few, many, or a class where the clone is expanded.

>TRBV11-2|.|TRBJ1-3|.
CATLEVGPSGNTIYF
TGTGCCACCCTAGAGGTGGGTCCCTCCGGAAACACCATATATTTT
>TRBV5-1|TRBD1|TRBJ1-1|.
CASSFGQANTEAFF
TGCGCCAGCAGCTTTGGACAGGCGAACACTGAAGCTTTCTTT
>TRBV5-4|.|TRBJ2-3|.
CASSQSPPRLVADTQYF
TGTGCCAGCAGCCAATCACCCCCAAGACTAGTGGCGGATACGCAGTATTTT
>TRBV28|.|TRBJ2-1|.
CASSSPIIRGDNEQFF
TGTGCCAGCAGTTCCCCCATCATCAGGGGTGATAATGAGCAGTTCTTC
>TRBV6-5|TRBD1|TRBJ1-1|.
CASSYSTGFDAEAFF
TGTGCCAGCAGTTACTCGACAGGGTTCGATGCTGAAGCTTTCTTT
>TRBV2|.|TRBJ1-5|.
CASSDKLGDVAPQHF
TGTGCCAGCAGTGATAAATTAGGGGATGTGGCGCCCCAGCATTTT
>TRBV5-6|TRBD1|TRBJ2-5|.
CASSYMTGGAETQYF
TGTGCCAGCAGCTACATGACAGGGGGCGCAGAGACCCAGTACTTC
>TRBV5-1|TRBD2|TRBJ2-5|.
CASSQGVLAGRETQYF
TGCGCCAGCAGCCAAGGCGTACTAGCGGGTAGAGAGACCCAGTACTTC
>TRBV15|.|TRBJ2-3|.
CATSRDRRGTDTQYF
TGTGCCACCAGCAGAGATCGGAGAGGCACAGATACGCAGTATTTT
>TRBV4-1|.|TRBJ2-7|.
CASSQEGRASYEQYF
TGCGCCAGCAGCCAAGAGGGGCGGGCCAGCTACGAGCAGTACTTC
>TRBV5-1|.|TRBJ2-1|.
CASSLVRESHNEQFF
TGCGCCAGCAGCTTGGTCCGGGAGAGTCACAATGAGCAGTTCTTC
>TRBV18|.|TRBJ2-3|.
CASSPPSTDTQYF
TGTGCCAGCTCACCTCCTAGCACAGATACGCAGTATTTT
>TRBV7-3|TRBD2|TRBJ2-1|.
CASSSSGSIYNEQFF
TGTGCCAGCAGCTCGAGCGGGAGTATATACAATGAGCAGTTCTTC
>TRBV28|TRBD2|TRBJ2-1|.
CASTFRGTRSNEQFF
TGTGCCAGCACCTTCAGAGGGACTAGGAGCAATGAGCAGTTCTTC
>TRBV7-3|.|TRBJ1-1|once
CASSPPGLTEAFF
TGTGCCAGCAGCCCACCGGGACTCACTGAAGCTTTCTTT
>TRBV19|.|TRBJ1-5|.
CASSMGRYSNQPQHF
TGTGCCAGTAGTATGGGGAGATATAGCAATCAGCCCCAGCATTTT
>TRBV19|.|TRBJ2-1|.
CASSIGASEQFF
TGTGCCAGTAGTATAGGGGCTAGCGAACAGTTCTTC
>TRBV25-1|.|TRBJ2-6|.
CASIISRANVLTF
TGTGCCAGCATAATTAGCAGGGCCAACGTCCTGACTTTC
>TRBV10-2|.|TRBJ2-5|.
CASSESGPRETQYF
TGCGCCAGCAGTGAGAGCGGGCCCAGGGAGACCCAGTACTTC
>TRBV6-5|TRBD1|TRBJ1-1|once
CASSYSRGQGRTEAFF
TGTGCCAGCAGTTACTCGAGGGGACAGGGACGGACTGAAGCTTTCTTT
>TRBV5-1|TRBD2|TRBJ2-7|.
CASSPISGRPYEQYF
TGCGCCAGCAGCCCTATTAGCGGGAGGCCCTACGAGCAGTACTTC
>TRBV6-1|.|TRBJ2-7|.
CASSEARLPPYEQYF
TGTGCCAGCAGTGAAGCAAGACTCCCCCCTTACGAGCAGTACTTC
>TRBV2|TRBD1|TRBJ2-3|.
CASSVSGQGATDTQYF
TGTGCCAGCAGTGTAAGTGGACAGGGGGCCACAGATACGCAGTATTTT
>TRBV6-5|.|TRBJ2-7|once
CASSYGRSGEQYF
TGTGCCAGCAGTTATGGGAGGAGCGGCGAGCAGTACTTC
>TRBV19|.|TRBJ2-1|.
CASHLLGGGISYNEQFF
TGTGCCAGTCATCTATTGGGAGGGGGCATTTCCTACAATGAGCAGTTCTTC
>TRBV5-1|TRBD1|TRBJ2-1|.
CASSLDQRDRGYNEQFF
TGCGCCAGCAGCTTGGACCAAAGGGACAGGGGTTACAATGAGCAGTTCTTC
>TRBV11-3|.|TRBJ2-7|.
CASSLVDYEQYF
TGTGCCAGCAGCTTAGTCGACTACGAGCAGTACTTC
>TRBV27|.|TRBJ2-7|.
CASSSTPYEQYF
TGTGCCAGCAGTTCGACTCCCTACGAGCAGTACTTC
>TRBV11-3|TRBD2|TRBJ2-5|.
CASSLGGEAGGMVETQYF
TGTGCCAGCAGCTTAGGGGGGGAAGCGGGGGGAATGGTTGAGACCCAGTACTTC
>TRBV9|TRBD2|TRBJ2-7|.
CASSVATSGYEQYF
TGTGCCAGCAGCGTAGCTACTAGCGGATACGAGCAGTACTTC
>TRBV6-5|.|TRBJ1-2|.
CASSYDGDGYTF
TGTGCCAGCAGTTATGACGGGGATGGCTACACCTTC
>TRBV28|.|TRBJ1-1|.
CASRLDGYEAFF
TGTGCCAGCAGACTTGACGGGTATGAAGCTTTCTTT
>TRBV19|.|TRBJ2-7|.
CASSIETGHSYEQYF
TGTGCCAGTAGTATAGAGACGGGACACAGCTACGAGCAGTACTTC
>TRBV9|.|TRBJ1-2|.
CASSGLPTNYGYTF
TGTGCCAGCAGCGGCCTACCTACTAACTATGGCTACACCTTC
>TRBV19|TRBD2|TRBJ2-1|few
CASSGLAGGGEQFF
TGTGCCAGTAGCGGACTAGCGGGAGGTGGTGAGCAGTTCTTC
>TRBV7-7|TRBD1|TRBJ2-5|.
CASSLYPGRQGGETQYF
TGTGCTAGCAGCTTATATCCCGGAAGACAGGGTGGGGAGACCCAGTACTTC
>TRBV6-6|TRBD2|TRBJ2-7|.
CASNLAATYEQYF
TGTGCCAGCAACCTAGCGGCCACCTACGAGCAGTACTTC
>TRBV5-5|.|TRBJ1-1|.
CASSSNTEAFF
TGTGCCAGCAGCTCGAACACTGAAGCTTTCTTT
>TRBV14|TRBD2|TRBJ2-3|.
CASSQVAGGWNTQYF
TGTGCCAGCAGCCAAGTAGCGGGAGGTTGGAATACGCAGTATTTT
>TRBV11-2|.|TRBJ2-5|once
CASSSWGRETQYF
TGTGCCAGCAGCTCATGGGGACGGGAGACCCAGTACTTC
>TRBV6-5|.|TRBJ2-7|.
CASDPYGGAHNEQYF
TGTGCCAGCGATCCTTACGGGGGCGCGCACAACGAGCAGTACTTC
>TRBV9|.|TRBJ2-5|.
CASSLSGLAETQYF
TGTGCCAGCAGCCTTTCGGGTCTAGCAGAGACCCAGTACTTC